What follows is one T cell receptor (beta chain) and its context. The data are from a study of T cell changes during pregnancy in multiple sclerosis. This CDR3 contains 13 residues. Germline CDR1 and CDR2: WSHSY and SAAADI. With V trimmed by 10 bases and J by 7 bases, 10 bases remained unmatched. Method: immunoSEQ multiplex PCR; TCRdb's copy keeps in-frame clones and lacks some. The sample lists about 69,000 clones, approximately 90% occurring once. The chain uses TRBV10-2 and TRBJ1-1, with 9 bases aligning to TRBD1. The source material was peripheral blood, sampled in the third trimester of pregnancy. The TCR comes from a female donor with multiple sclerosis, enrolled in a pregnancy study. The chain's CDR3 is CATQGQGTVEAFF. In DNA form, the CDR3 reads TGCGCCACCCAGGGACAGGGAACTGTTGAAGCTTTCTTT.